This T cell receptor (beta chain) is drawn from a study of regulatory T cells in long-lasting Graves disease. Trimming cost V 4 bases and J 0 bases, with 11 bases left between them. The CDR3 loop spans 15 amino acids. Germline lookup yields CDR1 SGHRS and CDR2 YFSETQ. The time point denotes: persistent/refractory GD, antithyroid drugs over 5 years with positive TRAb. Preparation of the TCR library used RNA extracted from PBMCs. Arm-PCR of CDR3 regions with iRepertoire HTBI primers generated TCR beta libraries. In TCRdb, the multiplex PCR reads were re-called with MiXCR into one record per CDR3 protein. This table holds hundreds of thousands of distinct CDR3 sequences, 25% to 35% found once.

The sequence was collected from a female donor with Graves disease. The sample was peripheral blood mononuclear cells (PBMCs), taken when the disease was refractory, from a patient treated with antithyroid drugs. This rearrangement joins TRBV5-1 to TRBJ1-3; D might be TRBD1 (5 bases). This chain's CDR3 is CASSIDSYSGNTIYF. CDR3 sequence (DNA): TGCGCCAGCAGCATAGACAGTTACTCTGGAAACACCATATATTTT. The full variable domain, completed using reference TRBV5-1 and TRBJ1-3, is KAGVTQTPRYLIKTRGQQVTLSCSPISGHRSVSWYQQTPGQGLQFLFEYFSETQRNKGNFPGRFSGRQFSNSRSEMNVSTLELGDSALYLCASSIDSYSGNTIYFGEGSWLTVV.